The sequence of this T cell receptor (beta chain) was determined in a study of CD8+ T cells in alopecia areata. Study observations and caveats: Clonality was higher in lesional than normal scalp, especially in alopecia totalis/universalis.

About this clone itself: Its matching antigen is unknown.

Extraction and reverse transcription of RNA yielded cDNA as the sequencing template. Here immunoSEQ multiplex PCR was the method, and the copy in TCRdb shows in-frame clones only, minus some. The repertoire holds approximately 99,000 clones, with roughly 60% as singletons. V was clipped by 6 bases and J by 0 bases, with 12 bases between them. This CDR3 comprises 15 residues. The germline V gene encodes CDR1 MNHEY and CDR2 SVGAGI. The sequencing input was CD8+ T cells sorted from blood. The chain employs TRBV6-5 and TRBJ2-1, with D tentatively TRBD2 (5 bases). The clonotype was recovered from a human donor in good health. The CDR3 bases are TGTGCCAGCAGCCTACTTGGGAGCTCCTACAATGAGCAGTTCTTC. Translation gives CASSLLGSSYNEQFF.